Below, one T cell receptor beta chain is given with its context. Its antigen is unknown. This specimen belongs to a study of cytomegalovirus exposure and HLA in healthy donors. At the level of the study: Researchers found that about 84% of just under 400 genotyped donors fell within the Caucasian-associated ancestry cluster.

Findings of the study overall: A list of roughly 180 TCR beta chains associated with cytomegalovirus was given. Some V segments (TRBV6-2 and TRBV6-3 among them) were excluded as indistinguishable. In vitro confirmation showed three CMV-associated chains to be CMV antigen specific.

The PCR contained 60 Vbeta and 13 Jbeta primers. The data were produced by immunoSEQ multiplex PCR, yet TCRdb's version contains in-frame clones alone and is incomplete. The profile shows 140,000 or so clones, roughly three quarters of them singletons. The CDR3 totals 15 residues. The germline CDR1 and CDR2 sequences are MDHEN and SYDVKM. V was trimmed by 3 bases and J by 1 base, leaving 12 bases between them. Sequencing was carried out using PBMCs. This sequence joins TRBV28 and TRBJ2-5; no clear D gene. The receptor comes from a woman aged 25 to 45 in good health and CMV-seronegative. The CDR3 nucleotides read TGTGCCAGCAGTTTTTTAGTTGACTCCCAAGAGACCCAGTACTTC. Translating it yields CASSFLVDSQETQYF.